This T cell receptor beta chain was found in a study of T cells in Graves' hyperthyroidism and ophthalmopathy. Study conclusions and caveats: Blood shared most expanded thyroid clonotypes above 0.001.

RNA transcripts were the template for amplifying TCR beta CDR3 regions. HTBI primers were used for first-round RT-PCR of the TCR CDR3. TCRdb reprocessed the multiplex PCR reads via MiXCR and lists one record per CDR3 protein. The sample carries 300,000 to 450,000 distinct CDR3 sequences, 15% to 17% recorded once. The germline V gene encodes CDR1 SGHTA and CDR2 FQGNSA. V was cut by 1 base and J by 0 bases, with 18 bases left in between. This CDR3 is built from 18 residues. This clonotype was counted ten times or more. Its antigen is as yet unknown. The V and J genes are TRBV7-2 and TRBJ1-1; D remains ambiguous. Sequencing used blood. This receptor was identified in a woman under 30 with Graves' hyperthyroidism that later progressed to Graves' ophthalmopathy. Here the CDR3 reads CASSLGGYRGVLNTEAFF. CDR3 bases: TGTGCCAGCAGCTTAGGAGGGTACCGGGGTGTCTTGAACACTGAAGCTTTCTTT.